This T cell receptor beta chain originates from a study of T-cell memory formation after mild COVID-19. Study as a whole: The TCR clusters were mostly specific to one donor. Study results and caveats: Clones that shrank (day 15 to 85) were balanced CD4/CD8, whereas later expanders leaned CD4+. Some clones that responded turned up in pre-infection memory, which suggests that cross-reactive memory joined in.

On this clonotype: Antigen specificity is unknown.

The CDR3 sequence is 13 residues long. In germline, CDR1 is SQVTM, CDR2 ANQGSEA. V gave up 6 bases and J gave up 2 bases, with 12 bases separating them. TCRdb redid the calling of the 5' RACE reads with MiXCR, one entry per CDR3 protein. The sample records 310,000 or so distinct CDR3 sequences, 15% being singletons. This TCR derives from a man aged 18 to 29 who had mild COVID-19 (a few samples of this study predate the infection). Cell type and time point are not known. The chain couples TRBV29-1 to TRBJ2-3, with D perhaps TRBD1 or TRBD2 (5 bases each). The sequenced material came from PBMCs or a T cell subset sorted from them (not recorded which). In nucleotides, the CDR3 is TGCAGCGTGAGGGGACCCTCCACAGATACGCAGTATTTT. Encoded protein: CSVRGPSTDTQYF.